The sequence of this TCR beta chain was determined in a study of T-cell reconstitution after alpha-beta-depleted transplantation in children. It was with unique molecular identifiers that the TCRbeta library was prepared. TCRdb reprocessed the PCR reads with MiXCR, giving one entry per CDR3 protein. The sample includes about 540,000 distinct CDR3 sequences, about 18% of them seen just once. This CDR3 has 14 residues. V lost 6 bases to trimming and J lost 8 bases; unmatched junction nucleotides: 5. Per the germline V gene, CDR1 is ENHRY and CDR2 is SYGVKD. The sequence was obtained from a human donor who donated a stem cell graft to a child with acute lymphoblastic leukemia. The sequencing here drew on PBMCs from the stem cell graft donor, taken from the stem cell graft. V gene TRBV10-3 combines with J gene TRBJ2-1; TRBD1 matches 12 bases. CDR3 in amino acids: CAIRGDRGPDEQFF. In DNA form, the CDR3 reads TGTGCCATCAGAGGGGACAGGGGGCCTGATGAGCAGTTCTTC.